The rows below give T cell receptor beta chains drawn from one sample of a study of CD8+ T cells in alopecia areata. The method was immunoSEQ multiplex PCR; TCRdb's version includes in-frame clones alone and lacks a portion of them. The sample shows 150,000 to 250,000 clones, roughly 64% of them seen only once. Sequencing was performed on CD4+ T cells sorted from blood, taken at week 24, from a patient treated with tofacitinib. The receptors were sampled from a human donor with alopecia areata. The CDR3 runs from the conserved cysteine through the conserved F or W. A D gene is named only where the DNA matches it firmly. Size tells how often a clone was seen (once, few, many) or the class of an expanded clone, and some rows leave it out.

J gene | CDR3 length | V gene | clone size | D gene | CDR3 DNA | CDR3 protein
TRBJ2-5 | 15 | TRBV5-4 | . | . | TGTGCCAGCACCTTGAATCAAGGGAGACAAGAGACCCAGTACTTC | CASTLNQGRQETQYF
TRBJ1-4 | 13 | TRBV19 | . | . | TGTGCCAGTAGATGGGGCCTGAAGGAAAAACTGTTTTTT | CASRWGLKEKLFF
TRBJ2-7 | 12 | TRBV6-5 | . | . | TGTGCCAGCAGAACAGGCGGCGGCGAGCAGTACTTC | CASRTGGGEQYF
TRBJ2-7 | 14 | TRBV7-2 | . | TRBD2 | TGTGCCAGCAGCTTACAGCTCGGGAGGTCCGAGCAGTACTTC | CASSLQLGRSEQYF
TRBJ1-2 | 16 | TRBV4-3 | . | . | TGCGCCAGCAGCCAAGACGGAGGGGATCTGATTTATGGCTACACCTTC | CASSQDGGDLIYGYTF
TRBJ1-1 | 13 | TRBV5-1 | . | . | TGCGCCAGCAGCCAGCAGGGATACACTGAAGCTTTCTTT | CASSQQGYTEAFF
TRBJ1-1 | 12 | TRBV19 | . | . | TGTGCCAGTAGTACGTGGGACACTGAAGCTTTCTTT | CASSTWDTEAFF
TRBJ2-6 | 17 | TRBV28 | . | TRBD1 | TGTGCCAGCAGTTTAAGACAGGGGTTCTCTGGGGCCAACGTCCTGACTTTC | CASSLRQGFSGANVLTF
TRBJ2-1 | 13 | TRBV5-4 | . | . | TGTGCCAGCAGCCGTTTCCCCAGCAATGAGCAGTTCTTC | CASSRFPSNEQFF
TRBJ2-3 | 14 | TRBV29-1 | . | . | TGCAGCGTTGAACCGGGGGCTTTAACAGATACGCAGTATTTT | CSVEPGALTDTQYF
TRBJ2-1 | 14 | TRBV27 | . | . | TGTGCCAGCAGTTTCGGGATTTCCTACAATGAGCAGTTCTTC | CASSFGISYNEQFF
TRBJ2-1 | 13 | TRBV13 | . | . | TGTGCCAGCAGCTTAGGTCGGTTGGGTGAGCAGTTCTTC | CASSLGRLGEQFF
TRBJ2-7 | 15 | TRBV2 | few | . | TGTGCCAGCAGTGAAAGGGGCCTAAACTCCTACGAGCAGTACTTC | CASSERGLNSYEQYF
TRBJ2-1 | 14 | TRBV30 | . | TRBD2 | TGTGCCTGGAGTGCGGCGGGAGTCTACAATGAGCAGTTCTTC | CAWSAAGVYNEQFF
TRBJ2-5 | 12 | TRBV10-3 | . | . | TGTGCCATCAGTGACGGTGGAGAGACCCAGTACTTC | CAISDGGETQYF
TRBJ2-7 | 13 | TRBV5-6 | few | . | TGTGCCAGCAGCTTGACTAGCTTATACGAGCAGTACTTC | CASSLTSLYEQYF
TRBJ2-1 | 13 | TRBV4-3 | . | . | TGCGCCAGCAGCCGTGAGTGGGGGAATGAGCAGTTCTTC | CASSREWGNEQFF
TRBJ2-7 | 11 | TRBV20-1 | . | . | TGCAGTGCTGACGTCGGGCGGCTGCAGTACTTC | CSADVGRLQYF
TRBJ2-3 | 14 | TRBV29-1 | . | TRBD2 | TGCAGCGTTGAAGAAGCGGGGGACACAGATACGCAGTATTTT | CSVEEAGDTDTQYF
TRBJ1-2 | 11 | TRBV29-1 | few | . | TGCAGCGCAGGGATTAACTATGGCTACACCTTC | CSAGINYGYTF
TRBJ2-5 | 14 | TRBV4-1 | . | . | TGCGCCAGCAGCCAAGAACCCGGGGAGGAGACCCAGTACTTC | CASSQEPGEETQYF
TRBJ2-3 | 13 | TRBV10-3 | . | . | TGTGCCATCGCTGGGCGAAGCACAGATACGCAGTATTTT | CAIAGRSTDTQYF
TRBJ1-5 | 16 | TRBV6-5 | . | TRBD1 | TGTGCCAGCAGTTCTAGGAGGGGGCAGGGCAATCAGCCCCAGCATTTT | CASSSRRGQGNQPQHF
TRBJ2-7 | 14 | TRBV5-4 | . | . | TGTGCCAGCAGCTCAAGGGAAACCTACTACGAGCAGTACTTC | CASSSRETYYEQYF
TRBJ2-5 | 15 | TRBV5-4 | few | TRBD1 | TGTGCCAGCAGCTATCGGACAGGGCACCAAGAGACCCAGTACTTC | CASSYRTGHQETQYF
TRBJ1-2 | 14 | TRBV4-3 | . | TRBD1 | TGCGCCAGCAGCCAAGCGGGTGGGACAGGAAGCTACACCTTC | CASSQAGGTGSYTF
TRBJ1-3 | 13 | TRBV29-1 | . | . | TGCAGCGTTGCGGGGCAGTCTGGAAACACCATATATTTT | CSVAGQSGNTIYF
TRBJ2-7 | 16 | TRBV7-4 | few | . | TGTGCCAGCAGCTCACACTCCCGGGACACTTCCTACGAGCAGTACTTC | CASSSHSRDTSYEQYF
TRBJ2-5 | 13 | TRBV5-1 | . | . | TGCGCCAGCGGACAGTTATTCCAAGAGACCCAGTACTTC | CASGQLFQETQYF
TRBJ2-2 | 13 | TRBV30 | . | . | TGTGCCTGCCTTGGCAGGAACACCGGGGAGCTGTTTTTT | CACLGRNTGELFF
TRBJ2-1 | 16 | TRBV9 | . | . | TGTGCCAGCAGCGTAGGGTCCACGGGGTCTGTGGGTGAGCAGTTCTTC | CASSVGSTGSVGEQFF
TRBJ2-3 | 12 | TRBV29-1 | . | . | TGCAGCGCCTCACAGGGAAGAGATACGCAGTATTTT | CSASQGRDTQYF
TRBJ1-3 | 14 | TRBV29-1 | few | . | TGCAGCGTCGGGAACAGGGAAAATGGAAACACCATATATTTT | CSVGNRENGNTIYF
TRBJ1-1 | 14 | TRBV5-6 | once | . | TGTGCCAGCAGTTCACCAGTACAGGGCATAAGAGCTTTCTTT | CASSSPVQGIRAFF
TRBJ1-5 | 13 | TRBV10-3 | few | . | TGTGCCATCACGCGACAGCCCAATCAGCCCCAGCATTTT | CAITRQPNQPQHF
TRBJ1-3 | 13 | TRBV28 | . | . | TGTGCCAGCAGTAAAACCTTGCTGAACACCATATATTTT | CASSKTLLNTIYF
TRBJ2-3 | 14 | TRBV5-1 | . | . | TGCGCCAGCAGCTTGGCGGGGGGCACAGATACGCAGTATTTT | CASSLAGGTDTQYF
TRBJ2-5 | 13 | TRBV29-1 | . | TRBD1 | TGCAGCGTGAACAACAGGGGTGGAGAGACCCAGTACTTC | CSVNNRGGETQYF
TRBJ1-1 | 14 | TRBV5-1 | . | TRBD1 | TGCGCCAGCAGCCCACAGGGGACAGAAGGGGAAGCTTTCTTT | CASSPQGTEGEAFF
TRBJ2-5 | 15 | TRBV2 | . | . | TGTGCCAGCACAGAGCTGGTTCGGGTTCCGGAGACCCAGTACTTC | CASTELVRVPETQYF
TRBJ2-2 | 13 | TRBV18 | . | . | TGTGCCAGCTCACCAATTCGGTCCGGGGAGCTGTTTTTT | CASSPIRSGELFF
TRBJ1-1 | 12 | TRBV25-1 | . | . | TGTGCCAGCGTAAGGGGTGACACTGAAGCTTTCTTT | CASVRGDTEAFF
TRBJ2-7 | 12 | TRBV7-2 | . | . | TGTGCCAGCAGCCTCAGTACCTACGAGCAGTACTTC | CASSLSTYEQYF
TRBJ1-3 | 14 | TRBV13 | . | . | TGTGCCAGCAGCTTAAGGGCTTCGGGAAACACCATATATTTT | CASSLRASGNTIYF
TRBJ2-7 | 14 | TRBV6-6 | . | TRBD2 | TGTGCCAGCAGCCGAGTAGCGGGAGGCAACGAGCAGTACTTC | CASSRVAGGNEQYF